This paragraph covers one T cell receptor (beta chain) sequence. Its antigen is unidentified. The data belong to a study of T cell clonotyping in hematopoietic cell transplantation. Study background: Recipient samples before transplant were obtained post-cytoreduction.

Whole-study findings and limits: Recipient TCR diversity dropped after transplant; expanded clonotypes rose from day 30 to 180. Graft donor and pretransplant recipient Inverse Simpson Index values predicted broader posttransplant TCR diversity. At the given depth, recipient repertoires were over 95% de novo clonotypes.

Sequencing used immunoSEQ multiplex PCR; TCRdb keeps in-frame clones, though not all of them. Of some 36,000 clones listed, 90% to 95% are singletons. As for time point: recipient sample about 28 days before transplant, after cytoreduction. The clonotype originates from a man aged 35-49 years with chronic myeloid leukemia. Some clones in this sample may be carry-over from other donors' samples. Sample: peripheral blood mononuclear cells, taken before stem cell transplant.

CDR3 region: CASSLVGAGEETQYF. CDR3 in DNA: TGCGCCAGCAGCTTGGTTGGGGCGGGAGAAGAGACCCAGTACTTC. The chain carries TRBV5-1 and TRBJ2-5, with 7 bases aligning to TRBD2. CDR1 SGHRS and CDR2 YFSETQ come from the germline V gene. The CDR3 contains 15 residues. The V segment lost 0 bases and the J segment 3 bases; nucleotides outside the gene matches: 5.